These 31 T cell receptor beta chains share one sample of origin, sequenced in a study of cytomegalovirus exposure and HLA in healthy donors (dated by TCRdb to about 2017). Library prep was done by the immunoSEQ multiplex PCR assay. For the multiplex PCR, a mixture combining 60 forward primers for TCR Vbeta segments and 13 reverse primers for TCR Jbeta segments was used. Not all clones reach the TCRdb copy of this immuneACCESS table, which keeps in-frame sequences only. Checked studies attribute under half of the gap to unresolved V genes and leave the rest unexplained. Counted in this sample were 65,000 or so clones; approximately 75% of them appeared once. 2.5% to 3.5% of the sample rests with the top ten. Sequencing was performed on PBMCs. These receptors all stem from a woman aged 40 to 55 in good health and CMV-seropositive.

This clone came up a few times. The rearrangement uses TRBV6-1 and TRBJ1-1; a possible D gene is TRBD1 (5 bases). V was pared by 6 bases and J by 0 bases, with 8 bases between. The CDR3 totals 13 residues. Germline V gene data show CDR1 as MNHNS and CDR2 as SASEGT. CDR3 sequence (DNA): TGTGCCAGCAGACAGGCGATGAACACTGAAGCTTTCTTT. Amino acids: CASRQAMNTEAFF.

The V gene is TRBV7-8, the J gene TRBJ1-1, with D unclear. V shed 3 bases and J shed 1 base, with 6 bases lying between them. The CDR3 is 13 amino acids. The germline CDR1 and CDR2 sequences are SGHVS and FQNEAQ. DNA for the CDR3: TGTGCCAGCAGCTTGGCAGGGAACACTGAAGCTTTCTTT. This gives the protein CASSLAGNTEAFF.

J is TRBJ1-2 and V is TRBV19, with D tentatively TRBD1 (6 bases). CDR3 length: 13 amino acids. Trimming cost V 5 bases and J 8 bases, with 15 bases left between them. Germline V gene data show CDR1 as LNHDA and CDR2 as SQIVND (reference sequence). The CDR3 region has the DNA TGTGCCAGTAGTGTGACAGGTACCTCGGGCTACACCTTC. As protein: CASSVTGTSGYTF. Looking up the rest from reference TRBV19 and TRBJ1-2 gives the full variable domain: DGGITQSPKYLFRKEGQNVTLSCEQNLNHDAMYWYRQDPGQGLRLIYYSQIVNDFQKGDIAEGYSVSREKKESFPLTVTSAQKNPTAFYLCASSVTGTSGYTFGSGTRLTVV.

The CDR3 nucleotides read TGTGCCACCAGCAGAGATCAGGGGGCCTCTGGAAACACCATATATTTT. This translates into CATSRDQGASGNTIYF. The chain combines TRBV15 with TRBJ1-3; TRBD1 matches at 8 bases. The CDR3 spans 16 residues. After removal of 0 bases from V and 0 bases from J, the junction contained 1 base not matched to a gene. The germline CDR1 and CDR2 sequences are LNHNV and YYDKDF (reference sequence).

The chain recombines TRBV5-1 with TRBJ1-1; D is unclear. V lost 5 bases and J lost 1, with 9 bases in between. Per germline, CDR1 SGHRS and CDR2 YFSETQ. The CDR3 runs to 13 residues. The CDR3 DNA reads TGCGCCAGCAGAGACACCTCGAACACTGAAGCTTTCTTT. Translated, it gives CASRDTSNTEAFF.

The V call is TRBV18, the J call TRBJ2-5; maybe TRBD1 (6 bases). V lost 3 bases, J lost 5 bases, and 16 bases lay in between. Germline assignment: CDR1 KGHSH and CDR2 LQKENI. The CDR3 consists of 15 residues. The CDR3: CASSPQTGPGETQYF. The CDR3 DNA reads TGTGCCAGCTCACCCCAGACAGGCCCGGGGGAGACCCAGTACTTC.

There are a few counts of this clone. The chain joins TRBV5-5 to TRBJ1-4; the match to TRBD1 covers 9 bases. Trimming removed 1 base from V and 1 base from J; junction bases left unmatched: 8. This CDR3 is 18 amino acids long. Germline CDR1 reads SGHKS; CDR2 reads YYEKEE (reference sequence). The CDR3 sequence is CASSLQTGGSLTNEKLFF. CDR3 nucleotide sequence: TGTGCCAGCAGCTTGCAGACAGGGGGATCTTTAACTAATGAAAAACTGTTTTTT.

The chain carries TRBV19 and TRBJ2-2; tentative D call: TRBD2 (7 bases). V dropped 5 bases and J dropped 4 bases, with 14 bases sitting between them. The CDR3 totals 15 residues. Germline V lookup: CDR1 LNHDA, CDR2 SQIVND (reference sequence). CDR3 sequence (DNA): TGTGCCAGTAGTGGAACAGGGAGGGGCACCGGGGAGCTGTTTTTT. Translated, it gives CASSGTGRGTGELFF.

For this clone: Relative to the germline gene, one junction end is altered; a read error may explain this. The V gene is TRBV7-7, the J gene TRBJ2-1, with 8 bases identical to TRBD2. Germline V gives CDR1 SSHAT, CDR2 FNYEAQ (reference sequence). The CDR3 contains 14 residues. CDR3 loop: CASSEGTSYNEQFF. CDR3 in DNA: TGTGCTAGCAGCGAGGGGACTAGCTACAATGAGCAGTTCTTC.

V is TRBV29-1 and J is TRBJ2-7; TRBD1 agrees at 9 bases. V lost 7 bases to trimming and J lost 6 bases; unmatched junction nucleotides: 13. The CDR3 covers 14 residues. CDR1 and CDR2 (germline): SQVTM, ANQGSEA. The CDR3 is CSAQGGTGSGEQYF. The DNA for the CDR3 is TGCAGCGCCCAAGGGGGGACAGGGTCGGGCGAGCAGTACTTC.

The chain is built from TRBV7-3 and TRBJ2-7; perhaps TRBD1 as D (6 bases). Germline V gene data show CDR1 as SGHTA and CDR2 as FQGTGA. This CDR3 comprises 15 residues. With 0 bases removed from V and 3 bases from J, the gap between germline ends came to 12 bases. The CDR3 DNA follows: TGTGCCAGCAGCTTAACGGCAGGGGCGGGCTACGAGCAGTACTTC. Protein product: CASSLTAGAGYEQYF.

The rearrangement links TRBV6-5 to TRBJ1-1, with TRBD1 as a possible D gene (5 bases). Per germline, CDR1 MNHEY and CDR2 SVGAGI. The V end lost 2 bases, the J end lost 5 bases, and 15 bases lay between the germline ends. This CDR3 region has 15 residues. The CDR3 nucleotides are TGTGCCAGCAGTTACGTCTCGGGGGGAGGGACTGAAGCTTTCTTT. Amino acids: CASSYVSGGGTEAFF.

V gene TRBV4-1 combines with J gene TRBJ1-3; 10 bases map to TRBD1. Germline lookup yields CDR1 MGHRA and CDR2 YSYEKL. The CDR3 is 21 amino acids. V was clipped by 2 bases and J by 0 bases; unmatched bases: 16. The CDR3 region is CASSQNPGTGVLPNSGNTIYF. CDR3 DNA sequence: TGCGCCAGCAGCCAAAACCCCGGGACAGGGGTCCTCCCTAACTCTGGAAACACCATATATTTT.

This clone was seen just once. The V gene is TRBV5-4, the J gene TRBJ2-3, with 9 bases that match TRBD2. Trimming removed 1 base from V and 2 bases from J; junction bases left unmatched: 8. The CDR3 is 17 amino acids. The germline V gene encodes CDR1 SGHNT and CDR2 YYREEE (reference sequence). The chain's CDR3 is CASSLKWLAGHTDTQYF. The DNA for the CDR3 is TGTGCCAGCAGCTTGAAGTGGCTAGCGGGGCACACAGATACGCAGTATTTT.

The chain joins TRBV18 to TRBJ1-3; 8 bases agree with TRBD1. CDR1 is KGHSH and CDR2 is LQKENI in the germline V gene. The length of the CDR3 is 14 residues. V lost 2 bases and J lost 8; bases outside the gene matches: 5. The CDR3 sequence: CASSPNRGTDTIYF. Here the CDR3 DNA reads TGTGCCAGCTCACCAAACAGGGGGACGGACACCATATATTTT.

The rearrangement joins TRBV4-1 to TRBJ2-5; weak D call: TRBD1 (6 bases). The germline V gene has CDR1 MGHRA and CDR2 YSYEKL. Between the trimmed V and J ends, which lost 5 bases and 5 bases, there was a span of 12 bases. CDR3 length: 13 amino acids. CDR3 sequence reads: CASSFRDKETQYF. The CDR3 nucleotides read TGCGCCAGCAGCTTCCGGGACAAGGAGACCCAGTACTTC.

The chain is built from TRBV6-1 and TRBJ1-5, with D unclear. CDR3 size: 14 residues. V lost 3 bases and J 6 bases, leaving 12 bases between the germline ends. Germline V CDR1 and CDR2: MNHNS, SASEGT. The CDR3 spells CASSDSGLGQPQHF. DNA for the CDR3: TGTGCCAGCAGTGATAGCGGGTTGGGTCAGCCCCAGCATTTT.

The chain uses TRBV5-4 and TRBJ2-4, with D possibly matching TRBD1 (7 bases). CDR3 length equals 18 residues. The V and J ends lost 4 bases and 0 bases respectively, with 20 bases between them. Germline V CDR1 and CDR2: SGHNT, YYREEE (reference sequence). CDR3 residues: CASSPQGHGGLAKNIQYF. CDR3 nucleotide sequence: TGTGCCAGCAGCCCACAGGGGCACGGGGGCCTAGCCAAAAACATTCAGTACTTC.

This clone was seen more than once but under ten times. This chain joins TRBV4-2 and TRBJ2-3; possibly TRBD2 for D (7 bases). Germline values: CDR1 LGHNA, CDR2 YNFKEQ. Trimming cost V 3 bases and J 4 bases, with 17 bases left between them. The CDR3 extends over 16 amino acids. CDR3 sequence: CASSQSRGGPPDTQYF. CDR3 DNA sequence: TGTGCCAGCAGCCAGTCGAGGGGGGGCCCCCCAGATACGCAGTATTTT.

This rearrangement joins TRBV2 to TRBJ2-5, with a possible D match to TRBD2 (5 bases). Germline V gene sequence: CDR1 SNHLY, CDR2 FYNNEI. This CDR3 is built from 14 residues. V lost 3 bases, J lost 1 base, and 9 bases lay in between. The CDR3 loop reads CASSEGRSQETQYF. CDR3 nucleotide sequence: TGTGCCAGCAGTGAGGGGAGAAGCCAAGAGACCCAGTACTTC.

The rearrangement uses TRBV4-1 and TRBJ1-1; no clear D. CDR3 length equals 15 residues. The germline V and J ends were trimmed by 4 bases and 0 bases, with 12 bases remaining between them. The V gene's germline CDR1 is MGHRA and CDR2 YSYEKL. CDR3 bases: TGCGCCAGCAGCCCCCGGGCGGGAATGAACACTGAAGCTTTCTTT. Translating gives CASSPRAGMNTEAFF.

This chain joins TRBV10-3 and TRBJ1-1; D is uncertain. Germline V lookup: CDR1 ENHRY, CDR2 SYGVKD. The CDR3 totals 13 residues. V was pared by 7 bases and J by 0 bases, with 9 bases between. The CDR3, as DNA: TGTGCCATCAAGGAGCTGGTGAACACTGAAGCTTTCTTT. Protein sequence: CAIKELVNTEAFF.

This chain uses TRBV21-1 with TRBJ2-7; TRBD2, the table's D call, lacks a check against the DNA. TRBV21-1 is an annotated pseudogene. The CDR3 has 14 amino acids. CDR3 DNA: TGTGCCAGCAGCAGGGAACGGGGATCCTACGAGCAGTACTTC. Translating gives CASSRERGSYEQYF.

This clone was seen only once. The CDR3 DNA sequence: TGTGCCAGCAGTTACCCACTGGAGACAGGGGGTGTTGTAATGAACACTGAAGCTTTCTTT. As protein: CASSYPLETGGVVMNTEAFF. The chain links TRBV6-7 to TRBJ1-1, with 9 bases aligning to TRBD1. TRBV6-7 is identified as an open reading frame with a role that is uncertain. The CDR3 is made up of 20 amino acids. The V and J ends lost 2 bases and 0 bases, in that order; junction bases with no gene match: 16.

A few counts support this clone. The chain uses TRBV2 and TRBJ2-5; 11 positions agree with TRBD2. This CDR3 has 18 amino acids. V lost 7 bases and J lost 5; bases outside the gene matches: 18. Germline V gene data show CDR1 as SNHLY and CDR2 as FYNNEI. The CDR3 protein is CASTVANFSGGARETQYF. CDR3 sequence (DNA): TGTGCCAGCACTGTAGCAAATTTTAGCGGGGGGGCGAGGGAGACCCAGTACTTC. Full variable domain (remainder filled in from reference TRBV2 and TRBJ2-5): EPEVTQTPSHQVTQMGQEVILRCVPISNHLYFYWYRQILGQKVEFLVSFYNNEISEKSEIFDDQFSVERPDGSNFTLKIRSTKLEDSAMYFCASTVANFSGGARETQYFGPGTRLLVL.

This chain connects TRBV7-9 to TRBJ2-3; the D gene is possibly TRBD2 (8 bases). CDR3 size: 17 residues. The V gene lost 5 bases and the J gene lost 3 bases, with 21 bases spanning the gap. The germline CDR1 and CDR2 sequences are SEHNR and FQNEAQ (reference sequence). The CDR3 region is CASSEGAASGRTDTQYF. In DNA form, the CDR3 reads TGTGCCAGCAGCGAGGGGGCAGCTAGCGGGCGTACAGATACGCAGTATTTT.

V and J are TRBV30 and TRBJ2-3; TRBD2 might be the D (6 bases). Trimming shortened V by 5 bases and J by 6 bases, and 15 bases separated the two germline ends. Germline V gene sequence: CDR1 GTSNPN, CDR2 SVGIG (reference sequence). The CDR3 has 13 amino acids. Here the CDR3 reads CAWGDFSADTQYF. Here the CDR3 DNA reads TGTGCCTGGGGGGACTTTTCTGCGGATACGCAGTATTTT. The full variable domain, with the rest looked up from reference TRBV30 and TRBJ2-3, is SQTIHQWPATLVQPVGSPLSLECTVEGTSNPNLYWYRQAAGRGLQLLFYSVGIGQISSEVPQNLSASRPQDRQFILSSKKLLLSDSGFYLCAWGDFSADTQYFGPGTRLTVL.

The chain recombines TRBV12-5 with TRBJ2-1; TRBD2 is a possible D gene (6 bases). Per the germline V gene, CDR1 is LGHNT and CDR2 is FRNRAP. Trimming took off 6 bases at V and 8 bases at J, with 17 bases between the two ends. The length of the CDR3 is 14 residues. CDR3 DNA: TGTGCTAGTGGGCCGGGACTTTTAAGTCATGAGCAGTTCTTC. Amino acids: CASGPGLLSHEQFF.

This chain uses TRBV6-5 with TRBJ1-1, with D uncertain. The CDR3 sequence is 13 residues long. Germline CDR1 and CDR2: MNHEY and SVGAGI. V shed 5 bases and J shed 0 bases, with 7 bases lying between them. CDR3 DNA: TGTGCCAGCAGTGACAAAATGAACACTGAAGCTTTCTTT. Translated: CASSDKMNTEAFF.

This chain connects TRBV6-6 to TRBJ2-7; TRBD1 agrees at 8 bases. Per the germline V gene, CDR1 is MNHNY and CDR2 is SVGAGI (reference sequence). This CDR3 contains 15 residues. The J segment lost 2 bases and the V segment lost 7 bases, leaving 10 bases of the junction unmatched. The CDR3 is CASKGTGYPAYEQYF. CDR3 nucleotides: TGTGCCAGCAAAGGGACAGGCTACCCCGCCTACGAGCAGTACTTC.

The chain has TRBV5-1 and TRBJ1-2, with D possibly TRBD1 on 5 matching bases. This CDR3 comprises 14 residues. With 7 bases removed from V and 4 bases from J, the gap between germline ends came to 17 bases. Germline V gives CDR1 SGHRS, CDR2 YFSETQ. The CDR3 loop is CASSSRGQGYGYTF. Here the CDR3 DNA reads TGCGCCAGCTCGTCAAGGGGCCAAGGCTATGGCTACACCTTC.